These T cell receptor beta chains were read from a single sample in a study of T-cell reconstitution after alpha-beta-depleted transplantation in children. TCRdb re-called the PCR reads through MiXCR, storing one row per CDR3 protein. The repertoire holds 300,000 to 400,000 distinct CDR3 sequences, approximately 12% seen once, with roughly 4.5% in the top ten. The sequencing used PBMCs, collected from the stem cell graft. The receptors shown here come from a human donor who donated a stem cell graft to a child with Fanconi anemia. Each CDR3 is given with its conserved first and last residue. Clone size, where shown, is once, few, many, or a class for clones that have expanded.

v_call	clone_size	j_call	cdr3_aa
TRBV20-1	-	TRBJ2-5	CSALMAQETQYF
TRBV9	few	TRBJ1-1	CASSVSPDRTEAFF
TRBV18	few	TRBJ1-3	CASSPRGTSGGNTIYF
TRBV13	-	TRBJ1-1	CASSLERTTEAFF
TRBV7-3	-	TRBJ1-3	CASSLGTHSGNTIYF
TRBV7-6	many	TRBJ2-7	CASSPTPSSYEQYF
TRBV4-2	few	TRBJ1-2	CASSPPGQPNYGYTF
TRBV20-1	-	TRBJ1-2	CSAGGTGYGYTF
TRBV15	-	TRBJ2-1	CATSTPTGRGGYNEQFF
TRBV29-1	few	TRBJ2-5	CSASVRETQYF
TRBV5-1	-	TRBJ2-5	CASSWNAVVETQYF
TRBV2	many	TRBJ1-1	CANRENTEAFF
TRBV20-1	once	TRBJ2-5	CSAKDRVETQYF
TRBV4-3	-	TRBJ1-3	CASSQDRVVGGFSSGNTIYF
TRBV6-5	once	TRBJ2-6	CASSYRQGLAGANVLTF
TRBV6-5	-	TRBJ2-2	CASSYRDPKNTGELFF
TRBV6-1	-	TRBJ2-5	CASRGTSGGQETQYF
TRBV25-1	few	TRBJ2-5	CASSDMRVEETQYF
TRBV7-6	-	TRBJ2-1	CASSLTGLAGGNEQFF
TRBV28	many	TRBJ2-1	CASSQALGGPGEQFF
TRBV29-1	-	TRBJ1-2	CSVLGPRDYGYTF
TRBV9	-	TRBJ2-1	CASSPWGKRGHNEQFF
TRBV20-1	few	TRBJ2-2	CSARDLLKNTGELFF
TRBV5-5	-	TRBJ2-7	CASSVWRGGLPYEQYF
TRBV12-3/TRBV12-4	many	TRBJ1-5	CASSLAGNQPQHF
TRBV5-4	few	TRBJ1-2	CASSLVEGGSLGYTF
TRBV20-1	few	TRBJ2-3	CSARDETSAGTSTDTQYF
TRBV7-9	-	TRBJ1-4	CASSPRGDDNEKLFF
TRBV5-1	-	TRBJ1-1	CASSSGQGVSTEAFF
TRBV6-5	many	TRBJ1-6	CASSYAAQPGQGFFPLHF
TRBV6-1	many	TRBJ1-1	CASLTGGWNTEAFF
TRBV7-9	-	TRBJ2-2	CASRPRSTGELFF
TRBV12-3/TRBV12-4	many	TRBJ2-7	CASSPGHSSYEQYF
TRBV29-1	-	TRBJ1-1	CSVHVGADRNTEAFF
TRBV12-3/TRBV12-4	few	TRBJ2-6	CASNMGVAGANVLTF
TRBV5-1	once	TRBJ2-1	CASSLALTSGRAAYNEQFF
TRBV4-2	once	TRBJ1-4	CASSQEGRVNEKLFF
TRBV7-9	-	TRBJ2-2	CASSNEGHTGELFF
TRBV5-1	few	TRBJ1-6	CASTWTGTGNSPLHF
TRBV20-1	-	TRBJ1-6	CSASEGSSYNSPLHF
TRBV4-3	few	TRBJ1-1	CASSQRLTVGSTEAFF
TRBV3-1	-	TRBJ1-3	CASSQDRMAGNTIYF
TRBV5-1	-	TRBJ2-3	CASSRTSISTDTQYF
TRBV5-1	-	TRBJ1-1	CASSLEDTNTEAFF
TRBV12-3/TRBV12-4	-	TRBJ2-2	CASIAANGPYTGELFF
TRBV5-1	many	TRBJ2-1	CASSSENEQFF
TRBV5-6	-	TRBJ2-1	CASSLASDNEQFF
TRBV7-6	-	TRBJ2-7	CASSLKVGQPEQYF